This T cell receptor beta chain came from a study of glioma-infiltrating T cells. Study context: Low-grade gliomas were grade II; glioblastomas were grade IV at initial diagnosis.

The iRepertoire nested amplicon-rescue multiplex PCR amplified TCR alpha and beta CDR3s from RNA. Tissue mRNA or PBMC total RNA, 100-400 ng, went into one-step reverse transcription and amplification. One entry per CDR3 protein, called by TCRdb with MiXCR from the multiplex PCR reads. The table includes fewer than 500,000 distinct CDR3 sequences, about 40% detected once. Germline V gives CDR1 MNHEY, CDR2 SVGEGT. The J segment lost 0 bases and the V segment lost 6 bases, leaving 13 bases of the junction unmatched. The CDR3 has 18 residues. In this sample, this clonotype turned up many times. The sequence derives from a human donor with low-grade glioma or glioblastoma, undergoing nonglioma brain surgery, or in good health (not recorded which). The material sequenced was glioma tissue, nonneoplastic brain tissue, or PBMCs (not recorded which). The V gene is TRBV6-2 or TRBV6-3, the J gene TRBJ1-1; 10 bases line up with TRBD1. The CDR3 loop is CASSPLAGQGKVNTEAFF. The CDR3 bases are TGTGCCAGCAGCCCCCTCGCGGGACAGGGGAAAGTGAACACTGAAGCTTTCTTT.